Included here is one T cell receptor (beta chain) sequence, with context. The sample is drawn from a study of blood T cell repertoires in COVID-19. Under the authors' procedure: Amplification of reference gene primers provided the estimated nucleated cell counts. TCRdb's copy holds only in-frame clones and misses some; the assay was immunoSEQ multiplex PCR. The DNA gave D and trimming, while V, J and clone size come from that table. The sample lists 200,000 to 250,000 clones, roughly 84% occurring once. The length of the CDR3 is 15 residues. Germline V gives CDR1 SGHRS, CDR2 YFSETQ. Trimming removed 1 base from V and 7 bases from J, with 12 bases in between. Which cohort a participant joined came from the clinical history participants gave.

The chain couples TRBV5-1 to TRBJ1-6; maybe TRBD1 (6 bases). This clonotype was sampled from a woman between 40 and 55 years old who had recovered from COVID-19. The sample consisted of PBMCs or T cells enriched from blood (not recorded which). The CDR3 DNA sequence: TGCGCCAGCAGCTTGTATCAGGGGACGAATTCACCCCTCCACTTT. Its translation is CASSLYQGTNSPLHF.